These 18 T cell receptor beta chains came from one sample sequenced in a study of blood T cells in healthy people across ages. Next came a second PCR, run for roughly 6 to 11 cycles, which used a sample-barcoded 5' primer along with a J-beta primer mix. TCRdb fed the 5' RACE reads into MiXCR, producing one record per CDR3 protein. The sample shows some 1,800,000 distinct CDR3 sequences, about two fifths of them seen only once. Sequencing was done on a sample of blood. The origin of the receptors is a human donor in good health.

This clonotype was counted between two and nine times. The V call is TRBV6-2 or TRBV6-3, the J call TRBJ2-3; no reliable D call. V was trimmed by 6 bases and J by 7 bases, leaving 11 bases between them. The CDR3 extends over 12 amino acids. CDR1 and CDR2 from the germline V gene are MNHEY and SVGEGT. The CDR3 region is CASSPIGYTQYF. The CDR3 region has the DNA TGTGCCAGCAGCCCTATAGGGTATACGCAGTATTTT.

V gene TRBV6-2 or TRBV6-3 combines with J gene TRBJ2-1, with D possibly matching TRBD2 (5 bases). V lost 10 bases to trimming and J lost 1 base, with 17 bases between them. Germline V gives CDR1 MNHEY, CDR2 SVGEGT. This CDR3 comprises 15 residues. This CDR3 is CANSSRAPSYNEQFF. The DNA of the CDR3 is TGTGCCAACAGCTCGAGGGCTCCTTCCTACAATGAGCAGTTCTTC.

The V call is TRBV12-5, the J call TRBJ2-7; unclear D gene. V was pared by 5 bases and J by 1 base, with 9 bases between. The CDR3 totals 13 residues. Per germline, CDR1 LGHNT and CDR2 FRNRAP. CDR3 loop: CASGPDGSYEQYF. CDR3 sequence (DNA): TGTGCTAGTGGTCCCGACGGGTCCTACGAGCAGTACTTC.

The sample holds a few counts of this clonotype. CDR3 residues: CASSSPFLDRYGEQFF. CDR3 coding DNA: TGTGCCAGCAGCTCCCCGTTCCTAGACAGGTACGGTGAGCAGTTCTTC. The chain links TRBV7-9 to TRBJ2-1; D possibly corresponds to TRBD1 (6 bases). The CDR3 spans 16 residues. Deletions cut 4 bases from V and 9 bases from J, with 22 bases between. The V gene's germline CDR1 is SEHNR and CDR2 FQNEAQ (reference sequence). Based on the CDR3 plus reference TRBV7-9 and TRBJ2-1, the full variable domain is DTGVSQNPRHKITKRGQNVTFRCDPISEHNRLYWYRQTLGQGPEFLTYFQNEAQLEKSRLLSDRFSAERPKGSFSTLEIQRTEQGDSAMYLCASSSPFLDRYGEQFFGPGTRLTVL.

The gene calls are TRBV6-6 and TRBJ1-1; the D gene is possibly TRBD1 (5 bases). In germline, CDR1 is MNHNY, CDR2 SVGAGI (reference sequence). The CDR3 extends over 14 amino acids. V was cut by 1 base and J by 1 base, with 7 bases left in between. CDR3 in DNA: TGTGCCAGCAGTTACTACACAGGGAACACTGAAGCTTTCTTT. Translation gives CASSYYTGNTEAFF.

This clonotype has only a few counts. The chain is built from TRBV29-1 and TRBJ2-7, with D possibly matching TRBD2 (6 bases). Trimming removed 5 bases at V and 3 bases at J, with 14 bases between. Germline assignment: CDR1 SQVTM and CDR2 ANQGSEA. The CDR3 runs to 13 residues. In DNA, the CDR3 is TGCAGCGTTAGCTCCGGGAGATTCTACGAGCAGTACTTC. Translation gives CSVSSGRFYEQYF.

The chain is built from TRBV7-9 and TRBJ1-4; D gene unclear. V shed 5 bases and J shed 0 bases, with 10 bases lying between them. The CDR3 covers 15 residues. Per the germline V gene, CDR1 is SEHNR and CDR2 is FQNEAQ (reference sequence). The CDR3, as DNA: TGTGCCAGCAGCCCGGCCCTAGCAACTAATGAAAAACTGTTTTTT. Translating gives CASSPALATNEKLFF. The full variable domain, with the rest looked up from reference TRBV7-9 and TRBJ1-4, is DTGVSQNPRHKITKRGQNVTFRCDPISEHNRLYWYRQTLGQGPEFLTYFQNEAQLEKSRLLSDRFSAERPKGSFSTLEIQRTEQGDSAMYLCASSPALATNEKLFFGSGTQLSVL.

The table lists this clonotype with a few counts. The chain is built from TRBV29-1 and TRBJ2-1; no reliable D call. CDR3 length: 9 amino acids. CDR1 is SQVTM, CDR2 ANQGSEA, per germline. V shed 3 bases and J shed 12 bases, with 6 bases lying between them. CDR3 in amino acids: CSVELGQFF. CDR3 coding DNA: TGCAGCGTTGAGTTGGGGCAGTTCTTC.

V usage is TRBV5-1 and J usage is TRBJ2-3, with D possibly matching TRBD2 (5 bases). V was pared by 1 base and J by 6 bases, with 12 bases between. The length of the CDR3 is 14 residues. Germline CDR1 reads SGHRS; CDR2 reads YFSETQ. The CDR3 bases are TGCGCCAGCAGCTTGTCAGCCAGAGGGGATACGCAGTATTTT. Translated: CASSLSARGDTQYF.

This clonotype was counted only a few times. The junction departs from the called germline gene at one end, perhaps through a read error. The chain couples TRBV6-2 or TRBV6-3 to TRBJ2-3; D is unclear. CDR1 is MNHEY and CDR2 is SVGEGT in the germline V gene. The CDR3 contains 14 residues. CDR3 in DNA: TGTGCCAGCAGCTACTCGTTGACCCCAGATACGCAGTATTTT. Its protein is CASSYSLTPDTQYF.

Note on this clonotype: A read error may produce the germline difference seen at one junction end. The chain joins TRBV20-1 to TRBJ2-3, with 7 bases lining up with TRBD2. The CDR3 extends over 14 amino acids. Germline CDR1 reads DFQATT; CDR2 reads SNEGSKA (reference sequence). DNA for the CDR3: TGCTGTGCTAGAGATCTTCGGGGGGCAGATACGCAGTATTTT. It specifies CCARDLRGADTQYF.

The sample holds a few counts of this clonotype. CDR3 sequence: CSAKRGPETQYF. In DNA form, the CDR3 reads TGCAGTGCTAAGAGAGGGCCAGAGACCCAGTACTTC. The chain uses TRBV20-1 and TRBJ2-5; TRBD2 might be the D (5 bases). V lost 4 bases to trimming and J lost 4 bases, with 10 bases between them. Per the germline V gene, CDR1 is DFQATT and CDR2 is SNEGSKA (reference sequence). The CDR3 consists of 12 residues.

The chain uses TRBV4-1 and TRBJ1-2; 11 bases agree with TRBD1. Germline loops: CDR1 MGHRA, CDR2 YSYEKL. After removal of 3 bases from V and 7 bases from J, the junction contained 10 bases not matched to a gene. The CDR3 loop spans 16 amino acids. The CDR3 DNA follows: TGCGCCAGCAGCCAGCATCCCGGGACAGGGGGGTTTGGCTACACCTTC. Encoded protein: CASSQHPGTGGFGYTF.

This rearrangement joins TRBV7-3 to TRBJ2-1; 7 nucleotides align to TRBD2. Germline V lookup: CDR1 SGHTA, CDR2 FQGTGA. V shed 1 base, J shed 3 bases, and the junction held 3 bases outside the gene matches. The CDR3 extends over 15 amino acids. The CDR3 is CASSLRSGVYNEQFF. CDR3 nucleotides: TGTGCCAGCAGCTTAAGAAGCGGGGTCTACAATGAGCAGTTCTTC.

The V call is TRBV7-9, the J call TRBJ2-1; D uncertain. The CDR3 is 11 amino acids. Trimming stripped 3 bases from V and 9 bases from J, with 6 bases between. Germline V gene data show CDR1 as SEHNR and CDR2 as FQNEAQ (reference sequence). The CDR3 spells CASSFVGEQFF. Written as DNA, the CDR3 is TGTGCCAGCAGCTTCGTCGGTGAGCAGTTCTTC.

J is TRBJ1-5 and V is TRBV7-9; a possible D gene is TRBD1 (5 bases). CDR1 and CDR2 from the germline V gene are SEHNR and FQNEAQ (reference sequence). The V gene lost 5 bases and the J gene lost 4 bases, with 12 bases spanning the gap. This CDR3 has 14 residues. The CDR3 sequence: CASSPDSANQPQHF. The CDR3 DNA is TGTGCCAGCAGCCCCGACAGTGCGAATCAGCCCCAGCATTTT. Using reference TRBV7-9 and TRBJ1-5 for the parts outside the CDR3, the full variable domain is DTGVSQNPRHKITKRGQNVTFRCDPISEHNRLYWYRQTLGQGPEFLTYFQNEAQLEKSRLLSDRFSAERPKGSFSTLEIQRTEQGDSAMYLCASSPDSANQPQHFGDGTRLSIL.

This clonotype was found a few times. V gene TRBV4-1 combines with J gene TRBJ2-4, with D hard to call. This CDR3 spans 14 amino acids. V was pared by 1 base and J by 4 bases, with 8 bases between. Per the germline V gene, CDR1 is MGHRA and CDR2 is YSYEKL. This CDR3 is CASSQVGVKNIQYF. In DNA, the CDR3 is TGCGCCAGCAGCCAAGTTGGGGTTAAAAACATTCAGTACTTC.

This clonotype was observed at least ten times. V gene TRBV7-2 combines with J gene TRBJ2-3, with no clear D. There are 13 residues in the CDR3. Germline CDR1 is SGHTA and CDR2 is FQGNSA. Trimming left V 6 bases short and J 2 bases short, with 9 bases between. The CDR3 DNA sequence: TGTGCCAGCAGTTTACTGAACACAGATACGCAGTATTTT. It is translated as CASSLLNTDTQYF.